Described below is a single T cell receptor beta chain sequence and its context. The sample belongs to a study of control samples from healthy donors and cancer patients. TCRdb keeps only in-frame clones here, not all; method: immunoSEQ multiplex PCR. The data contain 150,000 to 200,000 clones, more than 90% of them singletons. The germline gives CDR1 MNHEY, CDR2 SVGAGI. The CDR3 totals 12 residues. Trimming took off 7 bases at V and 6 bases at J, with 11 bases between the two ends. This rearrangement joins TRBV6-5 to TRBJ2-3; a possible D gene is TRBD1 (5 bases). The receptor was isolated from a man aged 30-40 years in good health. Sequences were obtained from blood. The CDR3 sequence: CASTSGWDTQYF. The CDR3, as DNA: TGTGCCAGCACATCAGGGTGGGATACGCAGTATTTT.